This TCR beta chain was recovered during a study of CD8 T cells in ankylosing spondylitis (dated by TCRdb to about 2017). Concerning the study at large: To find TCR variants linked to disease, the study profiled T cell receptor beta repertoires in ankylosing spondylitis patients and healthy donors. The full study cohort was made up of over 20 ankylosing spondylitis patients and over 90 healthy donors. Peripheral blood was sampled, and synovial fluid was also collected from ankylosing spondylitis patients. Results the study describes overall, beyond this receptor: The disease-linked clones showed a CD8+ phenotype and occurred at relatively low frequencies in peripheral blood. Some motif variants had previously been reported in the synovial fluid and blood of reactive arthritis patients, which suggests shared mechanisms of disease initiation. The disease-linked clones were reported as significantly enriched in matched synovial fluid samples from ankylosing spondylitis patients. Blood from ankylosing spondylitis patients appeared to be characterized by a TCR beta motif made up of several highly homologous amino acid variants.

Reading the germline V gene gives CDR1 KGHSH and CDR2 LQKENI. The CDR3 covers 13 residues, taking in both the cysteine and the phenylalanine. Of the read, only the CDR3 DNA is kept; its 39 bases are in frame from base 1. Unmatched junction bases come to 6, with V trimmed by 3 bases and J by 12 bases. Instrument used: Illumina HiSeq 2500. Quantitative 5'-RACE with molecular barcodes was the method used to prepare the TCR beta libraries. The authors' analysis ran thus. Disease-linked TCR variants were identified with a new computational method built on a probabilistic model of VDJ rearrangement. Using fastp trimming at Q25 and MiXCR clonotype assembly, TCRdb reanalyzed the public sequencing data and kept in-frame beta chains. A single entry per CDR3 protein holds the most common genes and DNA from its merged rows. The V and J calls come from TCRdb's annotation, not from the publication. The sample records more than 600,000 distinct CDR3 sequences, 15% to 20% of which are singletons. The top ten constitute under 20% of the sample.

This clonotype showed up just a few times. Its antigen specificity is not known. Base quality data are lacking; no much larger clone is found one base away. The sequenced sample consisted of blood, either unsorted or a sorted T cell fraction (not recorded which). The TCR was taken from a male donor with ankylosing spondylitis. The chain links TRBV18 with TRBJ2-4; 9 bases in between match TRBD1. CDR3 sequence: CASSPGQGGTQYF. Read as DNA, the sequence is TGTGCCAGCTCACCGGGACAGGGAGGAACTCAGTACTTC.